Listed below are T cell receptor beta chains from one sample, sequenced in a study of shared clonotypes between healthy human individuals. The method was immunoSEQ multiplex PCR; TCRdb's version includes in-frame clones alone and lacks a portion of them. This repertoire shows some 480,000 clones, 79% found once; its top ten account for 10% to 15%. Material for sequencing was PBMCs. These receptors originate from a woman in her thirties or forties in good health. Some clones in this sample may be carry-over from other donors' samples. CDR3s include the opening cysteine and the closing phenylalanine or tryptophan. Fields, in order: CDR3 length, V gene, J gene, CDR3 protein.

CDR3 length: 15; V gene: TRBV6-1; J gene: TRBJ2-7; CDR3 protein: CASSEGASGSYEQYF
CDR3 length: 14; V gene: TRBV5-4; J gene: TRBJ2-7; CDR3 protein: CASSLKGRAYEQYF
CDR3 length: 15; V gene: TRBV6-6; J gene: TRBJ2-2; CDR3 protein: CASRETGRFTGELFF
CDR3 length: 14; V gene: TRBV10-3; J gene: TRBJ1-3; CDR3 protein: CAIGTGHSGNTIYF
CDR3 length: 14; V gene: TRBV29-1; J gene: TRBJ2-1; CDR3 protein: CSVDLAGVGSEQFF
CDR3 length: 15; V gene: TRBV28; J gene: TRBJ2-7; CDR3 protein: CASSQAGGGSYEQYF
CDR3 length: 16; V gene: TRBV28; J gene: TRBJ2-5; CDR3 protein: CASSLSDRAYQETQYF
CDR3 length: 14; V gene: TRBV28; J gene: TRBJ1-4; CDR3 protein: CASRKTQSRGQLFF
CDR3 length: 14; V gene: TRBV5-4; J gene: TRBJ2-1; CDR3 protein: CASSLVAGNNEQFF
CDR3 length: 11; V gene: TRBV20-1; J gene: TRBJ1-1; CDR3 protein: CSAHLYAEAFF
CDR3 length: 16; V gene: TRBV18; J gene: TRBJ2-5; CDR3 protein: CASSPSQLAGVETQYF
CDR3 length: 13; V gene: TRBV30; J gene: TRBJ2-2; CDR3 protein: CAWSVRGAGELFF
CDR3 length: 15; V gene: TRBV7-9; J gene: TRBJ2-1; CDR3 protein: CASSLRTSGSDEQFF
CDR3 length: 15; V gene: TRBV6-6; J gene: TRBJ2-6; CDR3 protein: CASNYDGSGANVLTF